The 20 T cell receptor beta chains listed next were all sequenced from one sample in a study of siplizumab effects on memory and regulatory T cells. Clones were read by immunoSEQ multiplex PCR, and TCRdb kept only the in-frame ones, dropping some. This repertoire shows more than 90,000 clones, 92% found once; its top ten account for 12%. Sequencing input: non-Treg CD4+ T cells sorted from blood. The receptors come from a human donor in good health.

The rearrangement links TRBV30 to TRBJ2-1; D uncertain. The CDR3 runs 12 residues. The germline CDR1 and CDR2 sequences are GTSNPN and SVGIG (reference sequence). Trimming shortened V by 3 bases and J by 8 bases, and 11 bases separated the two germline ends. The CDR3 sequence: CAWRKPTDEQFF. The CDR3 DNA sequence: TGTGCCTGGAGGAAACCGACGGATGAGCAGTTCTTC.

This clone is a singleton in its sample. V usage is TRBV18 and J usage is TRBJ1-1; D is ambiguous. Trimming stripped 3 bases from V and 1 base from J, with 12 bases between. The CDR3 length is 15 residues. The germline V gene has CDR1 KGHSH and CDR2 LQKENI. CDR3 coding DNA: TGTGCCAGCTCACCCCCACGTGGGCGGAACACTGAAGCTTTCTTT. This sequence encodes CASSPPRGRNTEAFF.

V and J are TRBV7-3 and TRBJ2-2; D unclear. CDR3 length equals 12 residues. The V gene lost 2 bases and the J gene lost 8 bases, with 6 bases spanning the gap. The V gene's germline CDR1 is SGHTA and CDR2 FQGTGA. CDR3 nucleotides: TGTGCCAGCAGCTTACAATTTGGGGAGCTGTTTTTT. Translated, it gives CASSLQFGELFF.

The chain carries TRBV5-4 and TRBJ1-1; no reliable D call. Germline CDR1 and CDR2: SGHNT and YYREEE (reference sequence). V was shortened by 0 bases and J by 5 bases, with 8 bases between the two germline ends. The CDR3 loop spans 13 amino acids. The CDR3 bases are TGTGCCAGCAGCTTGGGTGGTTGGACTGAAGCTTTCTTT. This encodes CASSLGGWTEAFF.

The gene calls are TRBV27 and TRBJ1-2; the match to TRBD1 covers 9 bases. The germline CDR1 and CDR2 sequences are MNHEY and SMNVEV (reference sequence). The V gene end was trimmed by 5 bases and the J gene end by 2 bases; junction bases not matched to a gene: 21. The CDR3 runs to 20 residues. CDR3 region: CASSPDRGGAFSAMNYGYTF. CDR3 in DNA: TGTGCCAGCAGTCCCGACAGGGGGGGAGCGTTCTCGGCTATGAACTATGGCTACACCTTC.

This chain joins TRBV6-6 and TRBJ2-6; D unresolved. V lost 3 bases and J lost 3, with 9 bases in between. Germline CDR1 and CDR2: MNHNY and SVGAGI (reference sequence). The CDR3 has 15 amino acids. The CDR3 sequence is CASSYSTGGANVLTF. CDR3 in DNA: TGTGCCAGCAGTTATTCGACGGGTGGGGCCAACGTCCTGACTTTC.

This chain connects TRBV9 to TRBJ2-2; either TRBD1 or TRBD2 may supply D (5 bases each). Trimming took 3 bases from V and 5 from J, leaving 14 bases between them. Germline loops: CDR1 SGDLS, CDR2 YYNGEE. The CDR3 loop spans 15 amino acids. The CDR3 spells CASSAEGQITGELFF. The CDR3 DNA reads TGTGCCAGCAGCGCCGAGGGGCAGATAACCGGGGAGCTGTTTTTT.

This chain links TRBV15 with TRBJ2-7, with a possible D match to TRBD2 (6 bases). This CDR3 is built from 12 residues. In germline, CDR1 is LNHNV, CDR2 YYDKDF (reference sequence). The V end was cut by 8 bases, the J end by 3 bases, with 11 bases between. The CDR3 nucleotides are TGTGCCACCGGGAAGGGACTCTACGAGCAGTACTTC. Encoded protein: CATGKGLYEQYF.

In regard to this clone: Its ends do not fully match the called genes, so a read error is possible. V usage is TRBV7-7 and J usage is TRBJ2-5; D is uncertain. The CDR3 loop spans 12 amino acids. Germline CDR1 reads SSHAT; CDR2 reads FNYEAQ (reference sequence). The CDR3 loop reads CASSSDGETQYF. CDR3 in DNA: TGTGCTAGCAGTTCTGATGGAGAGACCCAGTACTTC.

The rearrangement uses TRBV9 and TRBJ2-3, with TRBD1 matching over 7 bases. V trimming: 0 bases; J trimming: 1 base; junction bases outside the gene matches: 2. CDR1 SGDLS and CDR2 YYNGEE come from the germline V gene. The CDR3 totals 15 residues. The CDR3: CASSVGTGGTDTQYF. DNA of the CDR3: TGTGCCAGCAGCGTAGGGACAGGAGGCACAGATACGCAGTATTTT.

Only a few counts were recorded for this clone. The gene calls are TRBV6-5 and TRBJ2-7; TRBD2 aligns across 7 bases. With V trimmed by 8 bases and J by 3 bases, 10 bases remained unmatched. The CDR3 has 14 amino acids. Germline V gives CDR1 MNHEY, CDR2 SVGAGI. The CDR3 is CASGSSGPHYEQYF. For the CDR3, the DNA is TGTGCCAGCGGGAGTAGCGGGCCCCACTACGAGCAGTACTTC.

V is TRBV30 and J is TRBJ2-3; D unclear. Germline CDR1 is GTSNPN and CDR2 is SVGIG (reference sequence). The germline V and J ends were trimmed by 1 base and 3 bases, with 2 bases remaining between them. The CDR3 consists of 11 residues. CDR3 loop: CAWSGTDTQYF. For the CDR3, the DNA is TGTGCCTGGAGTGGAACAGATACGCAGTATTTT.

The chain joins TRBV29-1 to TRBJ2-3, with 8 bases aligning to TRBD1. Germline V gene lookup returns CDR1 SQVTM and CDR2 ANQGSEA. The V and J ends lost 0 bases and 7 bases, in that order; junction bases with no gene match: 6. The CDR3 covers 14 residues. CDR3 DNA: TGCAGCGTTGAAGACCGCAGGGGGCCACATACGCAGTATTTT. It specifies CSVEDRRGPHTQYF.

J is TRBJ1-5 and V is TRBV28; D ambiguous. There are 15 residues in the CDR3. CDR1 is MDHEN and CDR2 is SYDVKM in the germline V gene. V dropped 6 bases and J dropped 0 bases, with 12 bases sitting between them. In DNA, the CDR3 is TGTGCCAGCAGGCCCGACAATTTTAGCAATCAGCCCCAGCATTTT. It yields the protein CASRPDNFSNQPQHF.

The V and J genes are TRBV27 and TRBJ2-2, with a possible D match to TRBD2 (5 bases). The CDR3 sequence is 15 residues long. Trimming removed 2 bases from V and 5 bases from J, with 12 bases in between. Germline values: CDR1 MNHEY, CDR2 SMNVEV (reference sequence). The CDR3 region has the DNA TGTGCCAGCAGTTTACTGGGGAGTGGAACCGGGGAGCTGTTTTTT. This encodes CASSLLGSGTGELFF.

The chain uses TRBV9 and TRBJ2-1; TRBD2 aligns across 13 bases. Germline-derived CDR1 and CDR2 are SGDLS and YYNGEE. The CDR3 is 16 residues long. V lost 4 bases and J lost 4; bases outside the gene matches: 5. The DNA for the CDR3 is TGTGCCAGCAGCCCCAAGGGACTAGCGGGATACAATGAGCAGTTCTTC. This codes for CASSPKGLAGYNEQFF.

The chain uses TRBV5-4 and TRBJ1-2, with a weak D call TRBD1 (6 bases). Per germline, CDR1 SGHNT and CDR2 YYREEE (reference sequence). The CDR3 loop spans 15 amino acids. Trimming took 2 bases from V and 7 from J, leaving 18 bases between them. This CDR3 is CASSLGQFIAAGYTF. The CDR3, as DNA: TGTGCCAGCAGCTTAGGACAGTTCATCGCCGCTGGCTACACCTTC.

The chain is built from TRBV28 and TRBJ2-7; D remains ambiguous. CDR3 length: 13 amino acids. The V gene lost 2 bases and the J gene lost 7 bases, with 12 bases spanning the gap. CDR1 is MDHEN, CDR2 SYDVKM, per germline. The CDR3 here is CASSLNNPREQYF. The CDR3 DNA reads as TGTGCCAGCAGTTTAAACAACCCTCGTGAGCAGTACTTC.

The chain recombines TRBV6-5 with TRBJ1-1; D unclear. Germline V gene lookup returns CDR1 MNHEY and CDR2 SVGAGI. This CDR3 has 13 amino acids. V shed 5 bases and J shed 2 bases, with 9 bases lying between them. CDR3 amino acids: CASSTPGNTEAFF. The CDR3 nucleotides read TGTGCCAGCAGTACGCCGGGAAACACTGAAGCTTTCTTT.

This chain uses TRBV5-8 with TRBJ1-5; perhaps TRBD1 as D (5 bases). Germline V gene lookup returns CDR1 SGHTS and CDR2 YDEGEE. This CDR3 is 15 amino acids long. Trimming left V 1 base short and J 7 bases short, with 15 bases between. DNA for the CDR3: TGTGCCAGCAGCTTGAAGGCACAGGCCTGGCAGCCCCAGCATTTT. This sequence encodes CASSLKAQAWQPQHF.